This T cell receptor beta chain was captured in a study of T cells after yellow fever vaccination. On this clonotype: What it recognizes is unknown.

CDR1 and CDR2 (germline): MNHEY, SVGAGI. The CDR3 runs 15 residues. V lost 6 bases and J lost 4, with 18 bases in between. General study findings and limits: CD4 and CD8 compartments shared a small share of clonotypes, likely from convergent recombination. Reappearance after the booster was seen for most primary-vaccination clones, at approximately 97% CD4 and 70% to 90% CD8.

Researchers made TCR cDNA using 5'RACE template switching, and this step added a universal primer site and UMIs. TCRdb analysed the 5' RACE reads with MiXCR anew, one entry per CDR3 protein. This sample has some 400,000 distinct CDR3 sequences, with over 15% found just once. This material consisted of PBMCs, taken before the yellow fever booster vaccination. V is TRBV6-5 and J is TRBJ1-1; D might be TRBD1 (6 bases). The sequence was obtained from a man between 18 and 29 years old who received the YFV17D yellow fever vaccine. CDR3 region: CASREPGGGSTEAFF. In nucleotides, the CDR3 is TGTGCCAGCAGGGAACCGGGAGGGGGGTCCACTGAAGCTTTCTTT.